Many counts were recorded for the clone carrying this T cell receptor beta chain. The antigen is undetermined. The PCR used 60 Vbeta and 13 Jbeta primers. Only in-frame clones appear in the TCRdb table, and some are missing; sequencing was by immunoSEQ multiplex PCR. The sample includes 100,000 or so clones, roughly 75% of them seen just once. Germline V gene sequence: CDR1 SNHLY, CDR2 FYNNEI. V was clipped by 6 bases and J by 0 bases; unmatched bases: 4. The CDR3 is 14 residues long. The sample is drawn from a study of cytomegalovirus exposure and HLA in healthy donors. Across the whole study: Earlier findings included some 120 million unique TCR beta sequences obtained from 150 million to 200 million T cells. Regarding the study as a whole: Later on, analysis showed that most CMV-associated TCR beta chains appeared to be HLA-restricted. Cytomegalovirus-associated status was assigned to 164 TCR beta chains.

The sample taken for sequencing was PBMCs. This chain uses TRBV2 with TRBJ1-1; 7 nucleotides match TRBD1. This TCR was sampled from a male donor in good health and CMV-seropositive. CDR3 protein: CASRGGQLNTEAFF. The CDR3 nucleotides read TGTGCCAGCAGGGGGGGACAGCTGAACACTGAAGCTTTCTTT. Filled out from reference TRBV2 and TRBJ1-1, the complete variable domain reads EPEVTQTPSHQVTQMGQEVILRCVPISNHLYFYWYRQILGQKVEFLVSFYNNEISEKSEIFDDQFSVERPDGSNFTLKIRSTKLEDSAMYFCASRGGQLNTEAFFGQGTRLTVV.